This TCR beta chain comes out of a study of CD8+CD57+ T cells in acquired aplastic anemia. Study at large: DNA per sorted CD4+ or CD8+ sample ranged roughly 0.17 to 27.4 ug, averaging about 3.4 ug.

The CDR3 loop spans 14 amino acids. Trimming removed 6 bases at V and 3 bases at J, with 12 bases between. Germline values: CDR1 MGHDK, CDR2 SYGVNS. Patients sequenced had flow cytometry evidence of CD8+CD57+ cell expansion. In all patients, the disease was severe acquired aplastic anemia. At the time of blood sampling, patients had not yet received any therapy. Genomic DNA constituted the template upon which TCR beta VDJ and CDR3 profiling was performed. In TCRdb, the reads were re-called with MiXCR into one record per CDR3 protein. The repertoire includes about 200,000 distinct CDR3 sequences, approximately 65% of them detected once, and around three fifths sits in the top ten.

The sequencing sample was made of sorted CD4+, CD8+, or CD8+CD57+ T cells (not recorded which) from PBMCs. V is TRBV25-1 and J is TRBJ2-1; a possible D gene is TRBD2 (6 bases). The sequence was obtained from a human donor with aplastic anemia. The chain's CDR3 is CASSRAGLYNEQFF. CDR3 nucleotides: TGTGCCAGCAGCCGGGCGGGACTCTACAATGAGCAGTTCTTC. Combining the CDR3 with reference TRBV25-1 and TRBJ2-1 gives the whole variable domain EADIYQTPRYLVIGTGKKITLECSQTMGHDKMYWYQQDPGMELHLIHYSYGVNSTEKGDLSSESTVSRIRTEHFPLTLESARPSHTSQYLCASSRAGLYNEQFFGPGTRLTVL.